This paragraph covers one TCR beta chain sequence. This entry is derived from a study of blood T cell repertoires in COVID-19. Study summary: The origin of the acute and convalescent COVID-19 samples was the United States, Italy and Spain. PBMCs, B-cell-depleted T cells, or T cells provided the cDNA or gDNA that made up the material.

How the authors handled the data: Reference gene primer amplification yielded estimated nucleated cell counts. Assay used: immunoSEQ multiplex PCR; TCRdb lists only in-frame clones, some missing. The V and J calls and clone size are taken from that table; D and trimming were inferred from the DNA. The sample gives 95,000 to 120,000 clones, around 90% of which show up once; less than 2.5% is in the top ten. The CDR3 has 18 amino acids. Source material: peripheral blood. This rearrangement joins TRBV21-1 to TRBJ1-6; the listed D gene, TRBD1, was not tested against the DNA. TRBV21-1 is described as a pseudogene. This receptor was obtained from a human donor in a cohort sampled during active COVID-19. This chain's CDR3 is CAPQLVDRDRESNSPLHF. CDR3 in DNA: TGTGCCCCCCAGCTAGTGGACCGGGACAGGGAAAGTAATTCACCCCTCCACTTT.